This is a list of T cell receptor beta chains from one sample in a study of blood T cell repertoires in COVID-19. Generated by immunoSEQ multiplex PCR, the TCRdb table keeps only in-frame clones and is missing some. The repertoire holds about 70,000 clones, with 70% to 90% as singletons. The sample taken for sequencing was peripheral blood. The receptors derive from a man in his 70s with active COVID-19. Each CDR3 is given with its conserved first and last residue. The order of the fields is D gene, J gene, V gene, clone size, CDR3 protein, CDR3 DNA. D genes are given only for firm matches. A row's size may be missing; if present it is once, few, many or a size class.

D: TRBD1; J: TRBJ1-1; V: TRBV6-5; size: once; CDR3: CASSSWTGGGMAEAFF; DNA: TGTGCCAGCAGTTCCTGGACAGGGGGCGGAATGGCTGAAGCTTTCTTT
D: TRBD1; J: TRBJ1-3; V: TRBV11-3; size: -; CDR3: CASSPGQGNIIYF; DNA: TGTGCCAGCAGCCCGGGACAGGGAAACATCATATATTTT
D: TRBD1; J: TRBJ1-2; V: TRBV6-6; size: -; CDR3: CASNQGGDYGYTF; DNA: TGTGCCAGCAACCAGGGGGGCGACTATGGCTACACCTTC
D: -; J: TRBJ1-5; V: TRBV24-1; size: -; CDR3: CATSDGAGPVNQPQHF; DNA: TGTGCCACCAGTGATGGGGCCGGCCCCGTTAATCAGCCCCAGCATTTT
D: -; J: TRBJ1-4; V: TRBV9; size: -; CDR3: CASSAGQGEKLFF; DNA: TGTGCCAGCAGCGCCGGACAAGGGGAAAAACTGTTTTTT
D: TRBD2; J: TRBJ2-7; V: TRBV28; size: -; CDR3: CASRPTSGTTYEQYF; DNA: TGTGCCAGCAGACCGACTAGCGGGACTACCTACGAGCAGTACTTC
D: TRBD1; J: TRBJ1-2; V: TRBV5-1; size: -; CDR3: CASSPGTGASYGYTF; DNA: TGCGCCAGCAGCCCCGGGACAGGGGCTAGCTATGGCTACACCTTC
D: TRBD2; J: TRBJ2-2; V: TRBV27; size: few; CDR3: CASRLTAGGWTGELFF; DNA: TGTGCCAGCAGACTGACCGCGGGAGGGTGGACCGGGGAGCTGTTTTTT
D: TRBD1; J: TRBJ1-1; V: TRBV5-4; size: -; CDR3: CASSPLGTGVNTEAFF; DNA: TGTGCCAGCAGCCCCCTTGGGACAGGGGTGAACACTGAAGCTTTCTTT
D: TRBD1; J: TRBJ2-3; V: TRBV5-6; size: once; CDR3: CASSLTGQGARDTQYF; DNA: TGTGCCAGCAGCTTGACCGGACAGGGGGCGCGTGATACGCAGTATTTT
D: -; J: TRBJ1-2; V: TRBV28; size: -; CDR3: CASSSWGRGGYTF; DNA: TGTGCCAGCAGTTCCTGGGGCCGGGGGGGCTACACCTTC
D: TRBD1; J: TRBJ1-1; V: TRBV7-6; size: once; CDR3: CASSFGTGGAPAEAFF; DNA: TGTGCCAGCAGCTTCGGGACAGGGGGAGCGCCCGCTGAAGCTTTCTTT
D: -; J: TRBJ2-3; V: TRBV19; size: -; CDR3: CACWGGPPPREDTQYF; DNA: TGTGCCTGTTGGGGGGGGCCCCCCCCGCGAGAGGATACGCAGTATTTT
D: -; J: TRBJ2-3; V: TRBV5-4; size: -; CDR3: CASSLVGADTQYF; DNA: TGTGCCAGCAGCTTGGTCGGGGCAGATACGCAGTATTTT
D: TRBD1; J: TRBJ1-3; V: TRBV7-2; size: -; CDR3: CASSLVRRQGTGNTIYF; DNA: TGTGCCAGCAGCTTAGTGAGGCGACAGGGAACTGGAAACACCATATATTTT
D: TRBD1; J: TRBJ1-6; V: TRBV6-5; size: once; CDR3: CASSQRGQSSPLHF; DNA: TGTGCCAGCAGCCAAAGGGGACAGAGTTCACCCCTCCACTTT
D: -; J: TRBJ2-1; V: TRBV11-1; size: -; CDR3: CASSPDTGYNEQFF; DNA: TGTGCCAGCAGCCCGGACACCGGCTACAATGAGCAGTTCTTC
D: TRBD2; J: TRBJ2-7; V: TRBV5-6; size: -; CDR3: CASRLAGGPLGEQYF; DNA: TGTGCCAGCCGGCTAGCGGGAGGGCCCTTGGGCGAGCAGTACTTC
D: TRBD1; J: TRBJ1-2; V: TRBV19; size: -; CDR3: CASMAGTGFYGYTF; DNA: TGTGCCAGTATGGCCGGGACAGGGTTTTATGGCTACACCTTC
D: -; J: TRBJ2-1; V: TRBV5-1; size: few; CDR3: CASSLWGGAGQHEQFF; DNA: TGCGCCAGCAGCTTGTGGGGGGGCGCCGGACAGCATGAGCAGTTCTTC
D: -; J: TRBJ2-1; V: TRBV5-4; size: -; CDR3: CASSFPGVYNEQFF; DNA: TGTGCCAGCAGCTTTCCGGGAGTCTACAATGAGCAGTTCTTC
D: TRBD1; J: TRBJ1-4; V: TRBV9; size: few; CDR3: CASSAGGIGEKLFF; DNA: TGTGCCAGCAGCGCAGGGGGTATTGGTGAAAAACTGTTTTTT
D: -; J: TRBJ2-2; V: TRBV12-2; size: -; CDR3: CASTGTTNTGELFF; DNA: TGTGCGAGCACCGGGACAACGAACACCGGGGAGCTGTTTTTT
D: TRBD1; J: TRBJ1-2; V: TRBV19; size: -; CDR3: CASSIRGTGATNYGYTF; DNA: TGTGCCAGTAGTATAAGGGGGACAGGGGCCACAAACTATGGCTACACCTTC
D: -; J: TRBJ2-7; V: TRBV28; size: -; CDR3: CASSSVSPYEQYF; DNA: TGTGCCAGCAGTTCTGTGTCCCCCTACGAGCAGTACTTC
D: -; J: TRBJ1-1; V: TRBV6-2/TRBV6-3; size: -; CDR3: CASSYDGLRVEAFF; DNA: TGTGCCAGCAGTTACGACGGGCTGCGGGTTGAAGCTTTCTTT
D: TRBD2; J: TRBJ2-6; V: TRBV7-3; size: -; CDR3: CASSSRGGRPDSGANVLTF; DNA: TGTGCCAGCAGCTCCCGGGGGGGACGACCCGACTCTGGGGCCAACGTCCTGACTTTC
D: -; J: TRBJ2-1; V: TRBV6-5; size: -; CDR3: CASRALQNTNEQFF; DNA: TGTGCCAGCAGGGCCCTTCAAAACACCAATGAGCAGTTCTTC
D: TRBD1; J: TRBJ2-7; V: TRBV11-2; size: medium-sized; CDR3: CASSLGQGAYEQYF; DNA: TGTGCCAGCAGCTTAGGGCAGGGGGCTTACGAGCAGTACTTC
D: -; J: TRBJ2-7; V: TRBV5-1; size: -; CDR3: CASSPWGTSQGGQYF; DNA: TGCGCCAGCAGCCCCTGGGGCACCTCGCAGGGTGGGCAGTACTTC
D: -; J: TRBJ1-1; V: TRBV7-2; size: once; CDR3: CASSQWGGYTEAFF; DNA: TGTGCCAGCAGCCAATGGGGAGGCTACACTGAAGCTTTCTTT
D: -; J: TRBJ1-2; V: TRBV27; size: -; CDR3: CASSPAEGGGYTF; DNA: TGTGCCAGCAGCCCCGCGGAGGGCGGTGGCTACACCTTC
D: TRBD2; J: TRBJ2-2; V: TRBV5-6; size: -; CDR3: CASSPLAANTGELFF; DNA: TGTGCCAGCAGCCCGCTAGCGGCCAACACCGGGGAGCTGTTTTTT
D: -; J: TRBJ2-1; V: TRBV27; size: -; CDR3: CASSFGMSYNEQFF; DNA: TGTGCCAGCAGTTTCGGGATGTCCTACAATGAGCAGTTCTTC
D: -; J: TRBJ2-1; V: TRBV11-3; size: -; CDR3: CASSLGGAWFF; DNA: TGTGCCAGCAGCTTGGGGGGGGCCTGGTTCTTC
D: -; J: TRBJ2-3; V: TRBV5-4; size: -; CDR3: CASRPLGAHSTDTQYF; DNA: TGTGCCAGCAGACCCCTGGGCGCCCATAGCACAGATACGCAGTATTTT
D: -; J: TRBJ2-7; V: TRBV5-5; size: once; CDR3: CASSLDGGAGPYEQYF; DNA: TGTGCCAGCAGCTTGGACGGAGGGGCCGGGCCCTACGAGCAGTACTTC
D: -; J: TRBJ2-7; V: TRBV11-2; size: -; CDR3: CASSLGADPAHYEQYF; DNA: TGTGCCAGCAGCTTAGGGGCAGACCCAGCACACTACGAGCAGTACTTC
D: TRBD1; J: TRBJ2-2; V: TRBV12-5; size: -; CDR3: CASGLVTGTGSAGELFF; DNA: TGTGCTAGTGGTTTGGTTACCGGGACAGGGTCGGCCGGGGAGCTGTTTTTT
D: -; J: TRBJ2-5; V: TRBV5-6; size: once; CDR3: CASSPDRGGPQETQYF; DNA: TGTGCCAGCAGCCCCGACAGAGGGGGACCCCAAGAGACCCAGTACTTC
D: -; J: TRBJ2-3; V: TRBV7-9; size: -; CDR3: CASSLARGTESTDTQYF; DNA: TGTGCCAGCAGCTTAGCGAGGGGGACGGAGAGCACAGATACGCAGTATTTT
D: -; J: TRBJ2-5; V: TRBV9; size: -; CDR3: CASSVDHSTSQETQYF; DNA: TGTGCCAGCAGCGTAGACCACTCGACTAGCCAAGAGACCCAGTACTTC
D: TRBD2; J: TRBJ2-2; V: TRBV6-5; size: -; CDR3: CASSRSGTNTGELFF; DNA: TGTGCCAGCAGTAGGAGCGGGACGAACACCGGGGAGCTGTTTTTT
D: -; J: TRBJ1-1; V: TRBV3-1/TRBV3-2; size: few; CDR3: CASSQVGSTEAFF; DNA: TGTGCCAGCAGCCAAGTCGGGTCCACTGAAGCTTTCTTT
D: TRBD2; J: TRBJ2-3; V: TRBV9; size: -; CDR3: CASSWPGLAGEDTDTQYF; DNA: TGTGCCAGCAGCTGGCCGGGACTAGCGGGGGAGGACACAGATACGCAGTATTTT